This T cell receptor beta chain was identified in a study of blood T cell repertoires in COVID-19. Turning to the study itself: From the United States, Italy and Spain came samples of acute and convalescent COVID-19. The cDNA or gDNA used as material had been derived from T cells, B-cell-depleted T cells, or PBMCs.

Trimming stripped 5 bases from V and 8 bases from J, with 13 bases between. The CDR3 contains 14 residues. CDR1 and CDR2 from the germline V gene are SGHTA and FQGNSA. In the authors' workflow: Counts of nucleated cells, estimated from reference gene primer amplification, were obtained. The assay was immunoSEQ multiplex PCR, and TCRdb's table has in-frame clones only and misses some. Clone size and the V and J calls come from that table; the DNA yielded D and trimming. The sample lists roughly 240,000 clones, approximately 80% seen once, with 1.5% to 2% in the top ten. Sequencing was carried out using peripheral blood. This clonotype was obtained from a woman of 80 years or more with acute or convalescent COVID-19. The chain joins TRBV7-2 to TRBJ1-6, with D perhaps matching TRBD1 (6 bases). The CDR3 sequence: CASSVGQPYSPLHF. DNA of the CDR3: TGTGCCAGCAGCGTAGGACAGCCCTATTCACCCCTCCACTTT. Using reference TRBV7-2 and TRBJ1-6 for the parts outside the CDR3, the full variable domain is GAGVSQSPSNKVTEKGKDVELRCDPISGHTALYWYRQSLGQGLEFLIYFQGNSAPDKSGLPSDRFSAERTGGSVSTLTIQRTQQEDSAVYLCASSVGQPYSPLHFGNGTRLTVT.